In its sample, the clone carrying this T cell receptor (beta chain) was seen many times. Sequencing libraries for TCR beta were prepared with iRepertoire HTBI primers and Arm-PCR of CDR3 regions. Via MiXCR, TCRdb re-called the multiplex PCR reads, giving one row per CDR3 protein. Here the sample spans 510,000 or so distinct CDR3 sequences, more than 10% being singletons. The record originates from a study of regulatory T cells in long-lasting Graves disease. Specified time point: newly diagnosed GD, antithyroid drugs for less than 3 months. After RNA was extracted from PBMCs, the TCR library was made from it. This CDR3 is 17 amino acids long. The trim removed 3 bases at V and 2 bases at J, leaving 7 bases unmatched. Germline loops: CDR1 LNHDA, CDR2 SQIVND (reference sequence). This sample also appeared in a second study, on T cells in Graves' hyperthyroidism and ophthalmopathy.

Specimen: peripheral blood mononuclear cells (PBMCs), collected at new diagnosis, from a patient treated with antithyroid drugs. The clonotype comes from a woman aged 25 to 39 with Graves disease. This chain joins TRBV19 and TRBJ1-4; 9 nucleotides line up with TRBD1. CDR3 amino acids: CASSMNRGLRTNEKLFF. The CDR3 DNA follows: TGTGCCAGTAGTATGAACAGGGGGCTTAGGACTAATGAAAAACTGTTTTTT.